A selection of T cell receptor beta chains follows, all from one sample in a study of cytomegalovirus exposure and HLA in healthy donors. Repertoires were generated with immunoSEQ multiplex PCR, while TCRdb's copy carries only in-frame clones and drops some. The table has about 140,000 clones, 70% to 85% seen once. The sequencing input was PBMCs. All receptors come from a woman in her sixties or seventies in good health and CMV-seropositive. CDR3s include the opening cysteine and the closing phenylalanine or tryptophan. The order of the fields is V gene, D gene, clone size, J gene, CDR3 DNA, CDR3 protein. A D gene is named only where the DNA matches it firmly. Part of the rows lack a size; the others show once, few, many or a class for expanded clones.

V: TRBV5-1
D: .
size: .
J: TRBJ2-7
DNA: TGCGCCAGCAGCTCCTATCCCTTGGACGAGCAGTACTTC
CDR3: CASSSYPLDEQYF

V: TRBV5-1
D: TRBD1
size: few
J: TRBJ2-1
DNA: TGCGCCAGCAGCTCTTCCCCGGGACAGGGGGAGGGTGAGCAGTTCTTC
CDR3: CASSSSPGQGEGEQFF

V: TRBV7-6
D: .
size: once
J: TRBJ2-3
DNA: TGTGCCAGCAGCTTATATCAGGGTAGAACAGATACGCAGTATTTT
CDR3: CASSLYQGRTDTQYF

V: TRBV28
D: TRBD1
size: .
J: TRBJ1-3
DNA: TGTGCCAGCAGTCCTATCACAGGGGGATATGGAAACACCATATATTTT
CDR3: CASSPITGGYGNTIYF

V: TRBV7-9
D: TRBD2
size: .
J: TRBJ2-1
DNA: TGTGCCAGCAGCGTACTAGCGGGAGATCAGGAGCAGTTCTTC
CDR3: CASSVLAGDQEQFF

V: TRBV28
D: TRBD2
size: .
J: TRBJ2-2
DNA: TGTGCCAGCAGTTTACAAGCGGGAGGGTCTGTCGGGGAGCTGTTTTTT
CDR3: CASSLQAGGSVGELFF

V: TRBV19
D: TRBD2
size: .
J: TRBJ2-2
DNA: TGTGCCAGTAGTTCCCTGGGACTAGCGGACGACACCGGGGAGCTGTTTTTT
CDR3: CASSSLGLADDTGELFF

V: TRBV18
D: .
size: once
J: TRBJ1-1
DNA: TGTGCCAGCTCACCAATCAGGGGAGCTGAAGCTTTCTTT
CDR3: CASSPIRGAEAFF

V: TRBV28
D: .
size: .
J: TRBJ2-7
DNA: TGTGCCAGCAGCCTTCTAGCGTTCTCCTACGAGCAGTACTTC
CDR3: CASSLLAFSYEQYF

V: TRBV7-9
D: TRBD1
size: once
J: TRBJ2-7
DNA: TGTGCCAGCAGGTCGACAGGGGGATACGAGCAGTACTTC
CDR3: CASRSTGGYEQYF

V: TRBV28
D: TRBD1
size: .
J: TRBJ1-1
DNA: TGTGCCAGCAGTTTAGAGAGGGCCAGGGGGCGAAGCACTGAAGCTTTCTTT
CDR3: CASSLERARGRSTEAFF

V: TRBV27
D: TRBD2
size: once
J: TRBJ2-1
DNA: TGTGCCAGCACGAGCCTAGCGGGAGGGCCAGAGTCCTACAATGAGCAGTTCTTC
CDR3: CASTSLAGGPESYNEQFF

V: TRBV28
D: TRBD2
size: .
J: TRBJ2-7
DNA: TGTGCCAGCAGTAACCCGGGACTAGCGGGAACCGACGAGCAGTACTTC
CDR3: CASSNPGLAGTDEQYF

V: TRBV28
D: .
size: .
J: TRBJ1-2
DNA: TGTGCCAGCAGTTTAGTGGACGGGAAAAACTATGGCTACACCTTC
CDR3: CASSLVDGKNYGYTF

V: TRBV9
D: TRBD2
size: .
J: TRBJ2-3
DNA: TGTGCCAGCAGCACTTACGGGGGGGCCACAGATACGCAGTATTTT
CDR3: CASSTYGGATDTQYF

V: TRBV28
D: TRBD1
size: .
J: TRBJ1-2
DNA: TGTGCCAGCTCTAGGGGGACAGGCCTTTTTGGCTACACCTTC
CDR3: CASSRGTGLFGYTF

V: TRBV7-9
D: .
size: .
J: TRBJ2-1
DNA: TGTGCCAGCAGCTTAGATCGGGAGCGACACAATGAGCAGTTCTTC
CDR3: CASSLDRERHNEQFF

V: TRBV29-1
D: TRBD2
size: .
J: TRBJ2-7
DNA: TGCAGCGTTGTAATGACTAGCGGGAGTTCCGAGCAGTACTTC
CDR3: CSVVMTSGSSEQYF

V: TRBV30
D: .
size: few
J: TRBJ2-7
DNA: TGTGCCTGGGGACGGGGGACGACTTCCTACGAGCAGTACTTC
CDR3: CAWGRGTTSYEQYF

V: TRBV2
D: .
size: .
J: TRBJ2-2
DNA: TGTGCCAGCAGTGAGGTCCACAAGAACACCGGGGAGCTGTTTTTT
CDR3: CASSEVHKNTGELFF

V: TRBV6-6
D: TRBD2
size: .
J: TRBJ2-7
DNA: TGTGCCAGCAGTTACTTGGCTGGACTAGCGGGGTACGAGCAGTACTTC
CDR3: CASSYLAGLAGYEQYF

V: TRBV28
D: TRBD1
size: .
J: TRBJ2-7
DNA: TGTGCCAGCAGTTTTGACAGGGGGCTCTCCGAGCAGTACTTC
CDR3: CASSFDRGLSEQYF

V: TRBV28
D: TRBD1
size: .
J: TRBJ2-4
DNA: TGTGCCAGCAGTATTTTCGGACAGGGAACGGGAGCCAAAAACATTCAGTACTTC
CDR3: CASSIFGQGTGAKNIQYF

V: TRBV2
D: TRBD2
size: few
J: TRBJ2-3
DNA: TGTGCCAGCAGTGGACTCCTAGCGGGGGCTAGCACAGATACGCAGTATTTT
CDR3: CASSGLLAGASTDTQYF